This T cell receptor beta chain appears in the sequencing data of a study of T cell responses to AZD1222 COVID-19 vaccine. Produced via immunoSEQ multiplex PCR; TCRdb's table is partial and in-frame only. Seen here are 80,000 to 95,000 clones, approximately 90% observed once, and the top ten hold less than 6.5%. The sequenced sample was peripheral blood, obtained on day 0 of AZD1222 vaccination. This clonotype originated in an adult in good health.

The CDR3 DNA reads TGTGCCAGCAGCACTCTACTAGCGAGAACCACAGATACGCAGTATTTT. Translated, it gives CASSTLLARTTDTQYF. The chain carries TRBV13 and TRBJ2-3; 7 bases map to TRBD2. With 5 bases clipped from V and 2 bases from J, the junction kept 10 bases outside the gene matches. The CDR3 contains 16 residues. CDR1 is PRHDT and CDR2 is FYEKMQ in the germline V gene (reference sequence). The whole variable domain, filled in from reference TRBV13 and TRBJ2-3, reads AAGVIQSPRHLIKEKRETATLKCYPIPRHDTVYWYQQGPGQDPQFLISFYEKMQSDKGSIPDRFSAQQFSDYHSELNMSSLELGDSALYFCASSTLLARTTDTQYFGPGTRLTVL.